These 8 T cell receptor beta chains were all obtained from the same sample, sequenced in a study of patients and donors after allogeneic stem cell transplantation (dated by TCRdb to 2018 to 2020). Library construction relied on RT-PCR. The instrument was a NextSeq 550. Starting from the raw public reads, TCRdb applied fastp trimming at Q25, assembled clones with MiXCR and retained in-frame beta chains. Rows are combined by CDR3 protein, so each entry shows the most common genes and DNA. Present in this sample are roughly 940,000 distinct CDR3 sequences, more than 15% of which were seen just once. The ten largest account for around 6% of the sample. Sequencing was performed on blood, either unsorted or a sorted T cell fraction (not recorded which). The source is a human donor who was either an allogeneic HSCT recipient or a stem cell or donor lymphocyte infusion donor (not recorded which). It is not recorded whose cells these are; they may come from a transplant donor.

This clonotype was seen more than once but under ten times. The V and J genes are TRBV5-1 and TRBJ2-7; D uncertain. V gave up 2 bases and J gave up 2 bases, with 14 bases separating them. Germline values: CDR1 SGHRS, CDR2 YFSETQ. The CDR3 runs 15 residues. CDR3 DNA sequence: TGCGCCAGCAGCTTCGGCGGCTCCAAGACCTACGAGCAGTACTTC. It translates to CASSFGGSKTYEQYF. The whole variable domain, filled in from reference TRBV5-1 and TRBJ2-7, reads KAGVTQTPRYLIKTRGQQVTLSCSPISGHRSVSWYQQTPGQGLQFLFEYFSETQRNKGNFPGRFSGRQFSNSRSEMNVSTLELGDSALYLCASSFGGSKTYEQYFGPGTRLTVT.

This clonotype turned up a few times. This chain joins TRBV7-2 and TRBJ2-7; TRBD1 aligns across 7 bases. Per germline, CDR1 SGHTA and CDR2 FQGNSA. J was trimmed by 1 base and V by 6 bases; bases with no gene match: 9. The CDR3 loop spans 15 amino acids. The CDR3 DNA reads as TGTGCCAGCAGTGGACCGGGACAGCAATCCTACGAGCAGTACTTC. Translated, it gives CASSGPGQQSYEQYF.

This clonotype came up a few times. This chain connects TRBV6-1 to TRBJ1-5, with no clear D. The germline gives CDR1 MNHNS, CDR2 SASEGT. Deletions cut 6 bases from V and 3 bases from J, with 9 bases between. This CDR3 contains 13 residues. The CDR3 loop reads CASSLPVNQPQHF. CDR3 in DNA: TGTGCCAGCAGCCTCCCGGTCAATCAGCCCCAGCATTTT.

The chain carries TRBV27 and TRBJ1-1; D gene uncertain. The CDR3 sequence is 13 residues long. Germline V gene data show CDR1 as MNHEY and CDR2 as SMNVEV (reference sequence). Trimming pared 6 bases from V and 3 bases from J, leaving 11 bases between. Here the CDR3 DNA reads TGTGCCAGCAGATATAGGGCAGACACTGAAGCTTTCTTT. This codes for CASRYRADTEAFF.

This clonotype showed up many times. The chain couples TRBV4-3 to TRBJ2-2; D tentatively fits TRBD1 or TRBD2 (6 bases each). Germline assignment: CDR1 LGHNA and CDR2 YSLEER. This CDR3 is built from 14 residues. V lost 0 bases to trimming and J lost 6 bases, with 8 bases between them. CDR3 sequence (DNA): TGCGCCAGCAGCCAAGAAAGGGGGGCCGGGGAGCTGTTTTTT. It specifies CASSQERGAGELFF.

The chain's CDR3 is CASSLAQVYNSPLHF. The DNA for the CDR3 is TGTGCCAGCAGCTTAGCGCAGGTCTATAATTCACCCCTCCACTTT. The chain has TRBV11-2 and TRBJ1-6, with unresolved D. The germline V gene has CDR1 SGHAT and CDR2 FQNNGV. The CDR3 is 15 amino acids. V was trimmed by 1 base and J by 3 bases, leaving 7 bases between them. Full variable domain (missing parts from reference TRBV11-2 and TRBJ1-6): EAGVAQSPRYKIIEKRQSVAFWCNPISGHATLYWYQQILGQGPKLLIQFQNNGVVDDSQLPKDRFSAERLKGVDSTLKIQPAKLEDSAVYLCASSLAQVYNSPLHFGNGTRLTVT.

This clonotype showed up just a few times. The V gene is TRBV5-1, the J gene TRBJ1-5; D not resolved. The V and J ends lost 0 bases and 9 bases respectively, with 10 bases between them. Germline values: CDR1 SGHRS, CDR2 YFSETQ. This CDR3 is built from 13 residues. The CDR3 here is CASSLEAVGPQHF. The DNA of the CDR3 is TGCGCCAGCAGCTTGGAGGCCGTTGGGCCCCAGCATTTT.

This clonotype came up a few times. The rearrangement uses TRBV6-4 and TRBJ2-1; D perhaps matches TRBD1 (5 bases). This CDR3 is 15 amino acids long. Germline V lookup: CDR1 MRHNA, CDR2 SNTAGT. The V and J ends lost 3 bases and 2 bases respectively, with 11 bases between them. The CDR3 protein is CASSEYTGAYNEQFF. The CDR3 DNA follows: TGTGCCAGCAGTGAATACACAGGAGCCTACAATGAGCAGTTCTTC.